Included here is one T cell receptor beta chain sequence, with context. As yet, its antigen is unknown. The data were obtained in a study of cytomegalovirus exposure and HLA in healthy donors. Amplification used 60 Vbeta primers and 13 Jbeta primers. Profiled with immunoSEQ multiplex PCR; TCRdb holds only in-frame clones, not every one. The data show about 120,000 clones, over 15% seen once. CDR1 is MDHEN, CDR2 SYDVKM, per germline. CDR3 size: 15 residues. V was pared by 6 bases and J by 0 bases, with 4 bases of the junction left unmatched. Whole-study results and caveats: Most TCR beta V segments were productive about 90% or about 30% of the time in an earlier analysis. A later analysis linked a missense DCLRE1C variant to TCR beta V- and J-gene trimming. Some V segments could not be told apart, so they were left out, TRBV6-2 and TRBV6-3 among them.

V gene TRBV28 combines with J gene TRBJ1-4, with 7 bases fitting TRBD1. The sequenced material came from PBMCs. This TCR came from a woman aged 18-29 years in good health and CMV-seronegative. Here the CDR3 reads CASRLGQATNEKLFF. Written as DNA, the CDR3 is TGTGCCAGCAGACTAGGACAGGCAACTAATGAAAAACTGTTTTTT.